The rows below give T cell receptor beta chains drawn from one sample of a study of blood T cell repertoires in COVID-19. Measured with immunoSEQ multiplex PCR; TCRdb has only the in-frame clones, and not every one. There are hundreds of thousands of clones in the sample; 75% to 90% occur only once, and 9.5% lies in the top ten. The sample comprised PBMCs or T cells enriched from blood (not recorded which). These receptors all come from a woman aged 40 to 50 who had recovered from COVID-19. Each CDR3 is given with its conserved first and last residue. Fields, in order: D gene, clone size, CDR3 length, V gene, J gene, CDR3 protein, CDR3 DNA. D genes are given only for firm matches. Rows may omit the clone size; those that give it use once, few, many or a size class.

TRBD1,once,17,TRBV7-9,TRBJ2-7,CASSPLGPGQGFDEQYF,TGTGCCAGCAGCCCCCTGGGTCCGGGACAGGGTTTCGACGAGCAGTACTTC
NA,NA,14,TRBV7-2,TRBJ2-7,CASSLTTPGYEQYF,TGTGCCAGCAGCTTGACTACCCCCGGGTACGAGCAGTACTTC
NA,NA,15,TRBV27,TRBJ2-7,CASSTDRSFSYEQYF,TGTGCCAGCAGTACCGACAGATCCTTCTCCTACGAGCAGTACTTC
TRBD1,NA,14,TRBV5-4,TRBJ2-7,CASSLLGGADEQYF,TGTGCCAGCAGCCTATTAGGGGGCGCGGACGAGCAGTACTTC
NA,NA,13,TRBV29-1,TRBJ1-1,CSVGGTLNTEAFF,TGCAGCGTTGGTGGCACGTTGAACACTGAAGCTTTCTTT
TRBD2,NA,14,TRBV7-2,TRBJ2-7,CASSSQAGVNEQYF,TGTGCCAGCAGCTCGCAAGCGGGAGTTAACGAGCAGTACTTC
TRBD1,NA,12,TRBV29-1,TRBJ2-7,CSVVGTGLEQYF,TGCAGCGTTGTGGGGACAGGGCTCGAGCAGTACTTC
TRBD2,NA,16,TRBV5-6,TRBJ2-3,CASSPLAGSSTDTQYF,TGTGCCAGCAGCCCATTAGCGGGGTCTAGCACAGATACGCAGTATTTT
NA,NA,15,TRBV28,TRBJ1-5,CASSLSAGSGQPQHF,TGTGCCAGCAGTTTATCGGCAGGTAGTGGTCAGCCCCAGCATTTT
TRBD2,once,18,TRBV7-2,TRBJ2-1,CASSLAGTSGRAGNEQFF,TGTGCCAGCAGCTTAGCTGGGACTAGCGGGAGGGCCGGCAATGAGCAGTTCTTC
NA,few,14,TRBV19,TRBJ2-7,CASSRFLGPDEQYF,TGTGCCAGTAGTAGGTTTCTGGGGCCCGACGAGCAGTACTTC
NA,NA,16,TRBV18,TRBJ2-3,CASSPTAGRGTDTQYF,TGTGCCAGCTCACCGACGGCAGGGCGCGGCACAGATACGCAGTATTTT
NA,once,8,TRBV11-2,TRBJ2-7,CARREQYF,TGTGCCAGGAGGGAGCAGTACTTC
NA,NA,14,TRBV19,TRBJ2-1,CASSMLPSYNEQFF,TGTGCCAGTAGTATGCTACCGTCCTACAATGAGCAGTTCTTC
NA,NA,12,TRBV24-1,TRBJ1-2,CATSDVSYGYTF,TGTGCCACCAGTGATGTTTCTTATGGCTACACCTTC
NA,NA,19,TRBV15,TRBJ1-1,CATSRDRGSGYNAGGEAFF,TGTGCCACCAGCAGAGATCGGGGGTCTGGGTATAACGCTGGGGGTGAAGCTTTCTTT
TRBD1,NA,12,TRBV6-5,TRBJ1-4,CATGTENEKLFF,TGTGCCACCGGGACAGAGAATGAAAAACTGTTTTTT
TRBD1,NA,15,TRBV19,TRBJ1-2,CASTERAGGGYGYTF,TGTGCCAGTACCGAAAGGGCAGGGGGCGGCTATGGCTACACCTTC
NA,NA,13,TRBV24-1,TRBJ2-3,CATSAPMEGQAYF,TGTGCCACCAGTGCCCCTATGGAGGGCCAGGCGTATTTT
NA,NA,11,TRBV11-3,TRBJ2-5,CASSLEETQYF,TGTGCCAGCAGCTTGGAGGAGACCCAGTACTTC
NA,NA,16,TRBV7-2,TRBJ2-7,CASSRSGTLSSYEQYF,TGTGCCAGCAGCAGATCCGGGACACTGAGCTCCTACGAGCAGTACTTC
NA,NA,11,TRBV19,TRBJ1-1,CASSLAGEAFF,TGTGCCAGTAGCCTGGCGGGGGAAGCTTTCTTT
NA,NA,14,TRBV9,TRBJ2-7,CASSVGLAFREQYF,TGTGCCAGCAGCGTAGGGCTAGCTTTCCGCGAGCAGTACTTC
NA,NA,15,TRBV5-4,TRBJ2-1,CASSLGGSPYNEQFF,TGTGCCAGCAGCTTAGGTGGGAGCCCCTACAATGAGCAGTTCTTC
TRBD1,NA,12,TRBV9,TRBJ2-1,CASSVTGGPEFF,TGTGCCAGCAGCGTAACAGGGGGCCCTGAGTTCTTC
TRBD1,NA,17,TRBV24-1,TRBJ2-2,CATSDPGQGANTGELFF,TGTGCCACCAGTGATCCTGGACAGGGGGCTAACACCGGGGAGCTGTTTTTT
TRBD2,NA,14,TRBV30,TRBJ2-1,CAWSVLAGSNEQFF,TGTGCCTGGAGTGTACTAGCGGGAAGCAATGAGCAGTTCTTC
TRBD1,few,15,TRBV2,TRBJ2-1,CASSERQGGYNEQFF,TGTGCCAGCAGTGAAAGACAGGGGGGGTACAATGAGCAGTTCTTC
TRBD2,NA,19,TRBV5-4,TRBJ2-3,CASSALLAGGNLGTDTQYF,TGTGCCAGCAGCGCGCTTTTAGCGGGAGGTAATCTTGGCACAGATACGCAGTATTTT
NA,NA,13,TRBV28,TRBJ1-2,CASSFSVWYGYTF,TGTGCCAGCAGTTTCAGTGTCTGGTATGGCTACACCTTC
TRBD1,NA,16,TRBV4-1,TRBJ2-7,CASSQEITGGSYEQYF,TGCGCCAGCAGCCAAGAGATTACAGGGGGTTCCTACGAGCAGTACTTC
NA,NA,11,TRBV30,TRBJ1-1,CAWNVNREAFF,TGTGCCTGGAATGTGAACAGAGAAGCTTTCTTT
NA,NA,13,TRBV10-3,TRBJ2-2,CAIRDRNTGELFF,TGTGCCATCAGGGACAGGAACACCGGGGAGCTGTTTTTT
NA,NA,16,TRBV28,TRBJ1-5,CASSLSPSRVNQPQHF,TGTGCCAGCAGTTTAAGTCCGAGTCGGGTTAATCAGCCCCAGCATTTT
TRBD1,NA,17,TRBV7-8,TRBJ2-1,CASSLQGVLVSYNEQFF,TGTGCCAGCAGCTTACAGGGGGTCCTAGTTTCCTACAATGAGCAGTTCTTC
NA,NA,14,TRBV7-9,TRBJ1-6,CASSPAQGWSPLHF,TGTGCCAGCAGCCCAGCACAGGGATGGTCACCCCTCCACTTT
TRBD1,NA,14,TRBV3-1/TRBV3-2,TRBJ2-7,CASRPTDRGDEQYF,TGTGCCAGCAGGCCGACGGACAGGGGCGACGAGCAGTACTTC
NA,NA,13,TRBV5-1,TRBJ1-1,CASSSQGISEAFF,TGCGCCAGCAGCTCCCAGGGAATCTCTGAAGCTTTCTTT
TRBD1,NA,15,TRBV7-9,TRBJ2-7,CASSFPQGANYEQYF,TGTGCCAGCAGCTTCCCCCAGGGGGCAAATTACGAGCAGTACTTC
NA,NA,15,TRBV21-1,TRBJ2-1,CASSKRRIINNEQFF,TGTGCCAGCAGCAAACGCAGGATAATCAACAATGAGCAGTTCTTC
NA,NA,15,TRBV5-1,TRBJ2-1,CASSISPTRDNEQFF,TGCGCCAGCAGCATATCCCCGACTAGGGACAATGAGCAGTTCTTC
NA,NA,14,TRBV7-3,TRBJ2-7,CASSLAGIGYEQYF,TGTGCCAGCAGCTTAGCAGGGATAGGATACGAGCAGTACTTC
NA,NA,13,TRBV12-3/TRBV12-4,TRBJ2-7,CASSLFSSGEQYF,TGTGCCAGCAGTTTATTTTCTTCAGGCGAGCAGTACTTC
TRBD1,NA,15,TRBV2,TRBJ2-3,CASRITGTGTDTQYF,TGTGCCAGCCGGATAACCGGGACAGGCACAGATACGCAGTATTTT
TRBD1,NA,15,TRBV18,TRBJ1-5,CASSPDRGGNQPQHF,TGTGCCAGCTCACCGGACAGGGGGGGCAATCAGCCCCAGCATTTT
TRBD1,NA,17,TRBV7-9,TRBJ2-5,CASSLAIGQGIQETQYF,TGTGCCAGCAGCCTGGCCATCGGACAGGGAATCCAAGAGACCCAGTACTTC
TRBD2,NA,15,TRBV7-8,TRBJ2-1,CASSLEGLKYNEQFF,TGTGCCAGCAGCTTAGAGGGACTAAAATACAATGAGCAGTTCTTC
NA,NA,11,TRBV30,TRBJ1-1,CAWSVIAEAFF,TGTGCCTGGAGTGTAATCGCTGAAGCTTTCTTT
TRBD2,NA,15,TRBV3-1/TRBV3-2,TRBJ2-2,CASSPSGRAPGELFF,TGTGCCAGCAGCCCCAGCGGGAGGGCCCCCGGGGAGCTGTTTTTT
TRBD2,once,15,TRBV7-9,TRBJ2-1,CASSSPGTRVNEQFF,TGTGCCAGCAGCTCCCCCGGGACTAGAGTGAATGAGCAGTTCTTC
NA,NA,14,TRBV9,TRBJ1-1,CASSPSTGNTEAFF,TGTGCCAGCAGCCCTTCGACAGGGAACACTGAAGCTTTCTTT
NA,many,12,TRBV13,TRBJ2-1,CASSSRGGEQFF,TGTGCCAGCAGCTCTAGGGGAGGTGAGCAGTTCTTC
TRBD1,NA,13,TRBV19,TRBJ1-2,CASSIDWTGGYTF,TGTGCCAGTAGTATAGATTGGACAGGCGGCTACACCTTC
NA,NA,13,TRBV6-2/TRBV6-3,TRBJ1-1,CASSLSGVTEAFF,TGTGCCAGCAGCCTCTCAGGGGTGACTGAAGCTTTCTTT
TRBD2,NA,16,TRBV9,TRBJ2-2,CASSVAPGGLTGELFF,TGTGCCAGCAGCGTAGCACCGGGGGGGTTGACCGGGGAGCTGTTTTTT
NA,once,13,TRBV25-1,TRBJ2-2,CASLQGSGGELFF,TGTGCCAGTTTACAGGGTAGTGGCGGGGAGCTGTTTTTT
TRBD1,NA,14,TRBV28,TRBJ1-2,CASSSGRGRDGYTF,TGTGCCAGCAGTTCCGGCAGGGGGCGCGATGGCTACACCTTC
TRBD1,NA,18,TRBV6-1,TRBJ1-5,CASSEEVGRTGGDQPQHF,TGTGCCAGCAGTGAAGAGGTGGGGCGGACAGGGGGCGATCAGCCCCAGCATTTT
TRBD1,NA,16,TRBV24-1,TRBJ2-2,CATSDPRQGKTGELFF,TGTGCCACCAGTGATCCGCGACAGGGAAAAACCGGGGAGCTGTTTTTT
NA,NA,12,TRBV7-2,TRBJ2-7,CASSLTGYEQYF,TGTGCCAGCAGCTTAACGGGCTACGAGCAGTACTTC